This is a list of T cell receptor beta chains from one sample in a study of regulatory T cells in long-lasting Graves disease. TCRdb fed the multiplex PCR reads into MiXCR, producing one record per CDR3 protein. The sample lists 390,000 or so distinct CDR3 sequences; roughly 20% were seen once. Sequences were derived from peripheral blood mononuclear cells (PBMCs), sampled when the disease was refractory, from a patient treated with antithyroid drugs. Receptor source: a woman in her 40s with Graves disease. CDR3s include the opening cysteine and the closing phenylalanine or tryptophan. The order of the fields is clone size, V gene, D gene, J gene, CDR3 DNA, CDR3 protein. D genes are given only for firm matches. A clone size is listed for some rows: how often the clone was seen (once, few, many), or a class if it is expanded.

>NA|TRBV7-9|TRBD2|TRBJ2-3
TGTGCCAGCAGCGGGACTAGCGGGAATACGCAGTATTTT
CASSGTSGNTQYF
>many|TRBV11-2|NA|TRBJ1-1
TGTGCCAGCAGCTTACGAGCCAAGGGGAAAGGTACTGAAGCTTTCTTT
CASSLRAKGKGTEAFF
>many|TRBV10-3|NA|TRBJ1-1
TGTGCCATCAGCCAGGACCCTGGCCACACTGAAGCTTTCTTT
CAISQDPGHTEAFF
>many|TRBV15|TRBD1|TRBJ1-5
TGTGCCACCAGCAGGATTGGGACAGGCGAACATCAGCCCCAGCATTTT
CATSRIGTGEHQPQHF
>NA|TRBV6-1|NA|TRBJ1-5
TGTGCCAGCAGGCTTACAGGAGGGCAGCCCCAGCATTTT
CASRLTGGQPQHF
>many|TRBV28|NA|TRBJ2-2
TGTGCCAGCAGTTTATTTCTCACCGGGGAGCTGTTTTTT
CASSLFLTGELFF
>many|TRBV28|NA|TRBJ2-5
TGTGCCAGCAGTCAAGGACTCCTAATAAACTATAGCGAGGAAGAGACCCAGTACTTC
CASSQGLLINYSEEETQYF
>few|TRBV20-1|NA|TRBJ1-6
TGCAGTGCTCCAGATGGGCCGAGCTCCTATAATTCACCCCTCCACTTT
CSAPDGPSSYNSPLHF
>few|TRBV29-1|NA|TRBJ2-7
TGCAGCGTCCTAGCCTACGAGCAGTACTTC
CSVLAYEQYF
>many|TRBV28|TRBD1|TRBJ2-7
TGTGCCAGCACATACAGGGGGGACGAGCAGTACTTC
CASTYRGDEQYF
>many|TRBV28|NA|TRBJ1-5
TGTGCCAGCAAAAGGCTTCCCTATCAGCCCCAGCATTTT
CASKRLPYQPQHF
>many|TRBV12-3/TRBV12-4|TRBD1|TRBJ2-2
TGTGCCAGCGCATCCCCTCCCGGGACAGTAAACACCGGGGAGCTGTTTTTT
CASASPPGTVNTGELFF
>NA|TRBV6-1|TRBD2|TRBJ2-3
TGTGCCAGCAGGAATCGCGCCCTACTGGCGGGAGGAACAGATACGCAGTATTTT
CASRNRALLAGGTDTQYF
>many|TRBV27|NA|TRBJ2-5
TGTGCCAGCAGCCGGGGACTGCCCCAAGAGACCCAGTACTTC
CASSRGLPQETQYF
>few|TRBV15|NA|TRBJ2-7
TGTGCCACCAGCTCTAACCTCGGGGCTTACGAGCAGTACTTC
CATSSNLGAYEQYF
>few|TRBV18|TRBD1|TRBJ1-5
TGTGCCAGCTCGCCTACAGGGGCGTATCAGCCCCAGCATTTT
CASSPTGAYQPQHF
>few|TRBV20-1|NA|TRBJ2-3
TGCAGTGCTAGCTACAGGGTCACAGATACGCAGTATTTT
CSASYRVTDTQYF
>many|TRBV28|NA|TRBJ1-1
TGTGCCAGCGAGACCGGGGCCCATGAAGCTTTCTTT
CASETGAHEAFF
>NA|TRBV12-3/TRBV12-4|TRBD2|TRBJ2-7
TGTGCCAGCAGCCAAGCGCCTCCGGGACTAGCGGTGATCAGCTCCTACGAGCAGTACTTC
CASSQAPPGLAVISSYEQYF
>many|TRBV7-9|TRBD2|TRBJ2-7
TGTGCCAGCAGCTCACCTGGCGGGAGACCCTACGAGCAGTACTTC
CASSSPGGRPYEQYF
>few|TRBV4-1|NA|TRBJ1-1
TGCGCCAGCAGCCCCTGGCGCACGAACACTGAAGCTTTCTTT
CASSPWRTNTEAFF
>many|TRBV7-9|TRBD2|TRBJ2-5
TGTGCCAGCAATTCCGGGCGGCGGACTAGCGGGAAAGAGACCCAGTACTTC
CASNSGRRTSGKETQYF
>NA|TRBV5-4|TRBD1|TRBJ2-5
TGTGCCAGCAGCATGGCCCCGGGACAGGGGGAGACCCAGTACTTC
CASSMAPGQGETQYF
>many|TRBV2|TRBD2|TRBJ2-7
TGTGCCAGCAGTGGAGCGGTCCTAGCGGGAGGACCGTTATACGAGCAGTACTTC
CASSGAVLAGGPLYEQYF
>many|TRBV19|NA|TRBJ2-5
TGTGCCAGTAGTGCGTCGCGGAACCAAGAGACCCAGTACTTC
CASSASRNQETQYF
>many|TRBV20-1|NA|TRBJ1-2
TGCATCCCCCGGGGGGAGGCTGGTGGGCTCTCCTATGGCTACACCTTC
CIPRGEAGGLSYGYTF
>few|TRBV6-1|NA|TRBJ2-7
TGTGCCAGCATTAGCGTCGTAACCTACGAGCAGTACTTC
CASISVVTYEQYF
>NA|TRBV7-2|TRBD1|TRBJ2-5
TGTGCCAGCAGCCGACAGGGGGGGACCCAGTACTTC
CASSRQGGTQYF
>few|TRBV29-1|TRBD2|TRBJ2-3
TGCAGCGTTGAAGTAGGCGGGAGGTTTGTAGATACGCAGTATTTT
CSVEVGGRFVDTQYF